The entry below gives a single T cell receptor (beta chain) sequence along with its context. This may stem from a read error, because a much larger clone lies one nucleotide away. Using a constant-region primer together with ProtoScript II reverse transcriptase, TCR beta cDNA was made from about 500 ng of total RNA. Generation of the TCR beta libraries relied on three nested multiplex PCR rounds using slightly modified ARM-PCR. Researchers ran the first two PCR rounds for roughly 11 cycles each with TRBV1-TRBV30 forward primers and a C-beta reverse primer. A single record per CDR3 protein comes from TCRdb applying MiXCR to the multiplex PCR reads. The sample lists about 320,000 distinct CDR3 sequences; about 62% were seen once. The CDR3 spans 13 residues. This record comes from a study of tumor-infiltrating lymphocytes in primary liver carcinoma. Study summary: Roughly 3.5 to 7.13 million productive TCRbeta reads were obtained per sample, with similar numbers across tissue types.

Blood RNA was derived from unsorted whole blood, and germline DNA was extracted too. A sample of approximately 4 milliliters of peripheral blood was taken before surgery. The J gene is TRBJ2-7, the V gene TRBV12-3 or TRBV12-4; maybe TRBD1 (6 bases). Sequencing was done on a sample of peripheral blood. This receptor was identified in a man aged 40-49 years with primary liver carcinoma and hepatitis B virus infection. The CDR3 DNA reads as TGTGCCAGCGGTTTAGACAGGTTCCACGAGCAGTACTTC. This encodes CASGLDRFHEQYF.